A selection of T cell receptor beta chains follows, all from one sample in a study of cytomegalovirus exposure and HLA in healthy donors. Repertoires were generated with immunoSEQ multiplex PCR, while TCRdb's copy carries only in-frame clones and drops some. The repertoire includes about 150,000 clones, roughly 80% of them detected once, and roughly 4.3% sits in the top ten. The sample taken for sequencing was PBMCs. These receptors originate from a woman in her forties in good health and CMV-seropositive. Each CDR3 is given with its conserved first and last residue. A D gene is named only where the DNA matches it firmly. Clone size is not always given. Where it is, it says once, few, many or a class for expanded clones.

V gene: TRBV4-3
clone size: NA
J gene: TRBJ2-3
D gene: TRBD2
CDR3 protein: CASSQDWDVRGGLDTQYF
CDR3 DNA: TGCGCCAGCAGCCAAGATTGGGATGTGCGGGGGGGCCTCGATACGCAGTATTTT

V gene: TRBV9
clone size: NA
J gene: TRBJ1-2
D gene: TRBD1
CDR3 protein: CASSRTGEGYGYTF
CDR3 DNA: TGTGCCAGCAGCCGGACAGGGGAGGGCTATGGCTACACCTTC

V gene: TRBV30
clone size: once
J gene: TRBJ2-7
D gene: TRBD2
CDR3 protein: CAWSGIGRAYEQYF
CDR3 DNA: TGTGCCTGGAGTGGGATTGGGAGGGCCTACGAGCAGTACTTC

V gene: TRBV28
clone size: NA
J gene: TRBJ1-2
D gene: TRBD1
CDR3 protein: CASSNQGAYGYTF
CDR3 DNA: TGTGCCAGCAGTAACCAGGGGGCCTATGGCTACACCTTC

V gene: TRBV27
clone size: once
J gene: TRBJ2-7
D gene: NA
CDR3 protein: CASSLRIGSSHEQYF
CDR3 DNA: TGTGCCAGCAGTTTAAGGATCGGGTCCTCGCACGAGCAGTACTTC

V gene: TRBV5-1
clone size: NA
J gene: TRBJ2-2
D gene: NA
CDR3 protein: CASSLSVRTGELFF
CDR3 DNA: TGCGCCAGCAGCTTATCCGTGCGGACCGGGGAGCTGTTTTTT

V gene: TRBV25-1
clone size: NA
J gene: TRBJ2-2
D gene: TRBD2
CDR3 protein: CASSGLAESANTGELFF
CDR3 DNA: TGTGCCAGCAGTGGCCTAGCGGAATCGGCGAACACCGGGGAGCTGTTTTTT

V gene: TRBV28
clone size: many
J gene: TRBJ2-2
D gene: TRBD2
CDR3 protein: CASSLFRSLAVNTGELFF
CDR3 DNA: TGTGCCAGCAGTTTGTTTCGATCCCTAGCGGTGAACACCGGGGAGCTGTTTTTT

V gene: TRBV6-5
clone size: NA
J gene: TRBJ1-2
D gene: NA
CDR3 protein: CASSPRGQGGYTF
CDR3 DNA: TGTGCCAGCAGTCCTAGGGGCCAAGGTGGCTACACCTTC

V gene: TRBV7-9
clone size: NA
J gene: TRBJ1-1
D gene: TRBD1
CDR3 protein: CSSSLGQGGAFF
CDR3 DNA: TGTTCCAGCAGCCTAGGACAGGGCGGGGCTTTCTTT

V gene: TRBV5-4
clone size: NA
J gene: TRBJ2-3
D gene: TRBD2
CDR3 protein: CASSPPTSGGALYTQYF
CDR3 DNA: TGTGCCAGCAGCCCCCCCACTAGCGGGGGGGCCCTTTATACGCAGTATTTT

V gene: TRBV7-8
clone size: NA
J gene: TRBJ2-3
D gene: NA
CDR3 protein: CASSLKGAVETDTQYF
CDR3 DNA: TGTGCCAGCAGCTTAAAGGGAGCGGTTGAGACAGATACGCAGTATTTT

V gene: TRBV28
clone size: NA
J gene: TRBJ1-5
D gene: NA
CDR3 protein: CASSLRTGNQPQHF
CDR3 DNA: TGTGCCAGCAGTTTACGGACGGGAAATCAGCCCCAGCATTTT

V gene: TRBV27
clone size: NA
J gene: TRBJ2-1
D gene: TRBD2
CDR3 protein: CASSSLAGAYNEQFF
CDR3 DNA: TGTGCCAGCAGCTCACTAGCGGGAGCCTACAATGAGCAGTTCTTC

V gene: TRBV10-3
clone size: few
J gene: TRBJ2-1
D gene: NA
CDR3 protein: CAIRASDNEQFF
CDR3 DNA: TGTGCCATAAGAGCTAGCGACAATGAGCAGTTCTTC

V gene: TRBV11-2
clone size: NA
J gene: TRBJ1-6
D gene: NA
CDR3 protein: CASSAARGGPLHF
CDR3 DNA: TGTGCCAGCAGCGCCGCAAGGGGAGGGCCCCTCCACTTT

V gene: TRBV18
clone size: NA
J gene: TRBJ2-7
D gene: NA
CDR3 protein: CASSPTGGTSYEQYF
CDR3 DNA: TGTGCCAGCTCACCCACTGGGGGGACCTCCTACGAGCAGTACTTC

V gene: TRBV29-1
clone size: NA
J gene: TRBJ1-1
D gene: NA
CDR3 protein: CSVRGALTEAFF
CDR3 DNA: TGCAGCGTGCGGGGGGCTTTAACTGAAGCTTTCTTT

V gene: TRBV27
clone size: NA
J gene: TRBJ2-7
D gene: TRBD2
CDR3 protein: CASSLIGRLYEQYF
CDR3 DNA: TGTGCCAGCAGTTTGATCGGGAGGTTATACGAGCAGTACTTC

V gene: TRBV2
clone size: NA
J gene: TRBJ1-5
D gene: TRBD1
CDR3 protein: CASSGLGQGGVSGNQPQHF
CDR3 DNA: TGTGCCAGCAGTGGGTTGGGACAGGGCGGAGTCTCAGGCAATCAGCCCCAGCATTTT

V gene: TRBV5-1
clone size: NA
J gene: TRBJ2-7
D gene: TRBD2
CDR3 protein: CASSLVPGGSYEQYF
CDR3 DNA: TGCGCCAGCAGCTTGGTACCGGGGGGGTCCTACGAGCAGTACTTC

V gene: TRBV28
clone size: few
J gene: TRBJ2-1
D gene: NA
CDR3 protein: CASSQRGGSKYNEQFF
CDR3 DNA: TGTGCCAGCAGTCAAAGAGGGGGAAGCAAATACAATGAGCAGTTCTTC

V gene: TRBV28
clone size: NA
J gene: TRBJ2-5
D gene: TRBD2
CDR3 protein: CASVVSGRTAQQETQYF
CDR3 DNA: TGTGCCAGCGTCGTTAGCGGGAGGACAGCCCAACAAGAGACCCAGTACTTC

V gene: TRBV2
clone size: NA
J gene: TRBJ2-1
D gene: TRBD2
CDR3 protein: CARKGLAGAASSYNEQFF
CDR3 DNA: TGTGCCAGGAAAGGACTAGCGGGAGCAGCGAGCTCCTACAATGAGCAGTTCTTC

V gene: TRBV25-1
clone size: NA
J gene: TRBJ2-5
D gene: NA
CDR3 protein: CASSEPGKYQETQYF
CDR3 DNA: TGTGCCAGCAGTGAACCGGGGAAGTACCAAGAGACCCAGTACTTC

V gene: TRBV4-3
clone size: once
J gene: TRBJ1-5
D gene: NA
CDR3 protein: CASSQDWGGAQPQHF
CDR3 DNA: TGCGCCAGCAGCCAAGACTGGGGGGGTGCTCAGCCCCAGCATTTT

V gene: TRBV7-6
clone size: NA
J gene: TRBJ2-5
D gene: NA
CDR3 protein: CASSLEARGETQYF
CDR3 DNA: TGTGCCAGCAGCTTAGAGGCCAGGGGAGAGACCCAGTACTTC

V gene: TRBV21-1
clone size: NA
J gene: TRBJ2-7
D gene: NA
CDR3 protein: CASSNRRTSGNYEQYF
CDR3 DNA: TGTGCCAGCAGCAACCGGCGGACTAGCGGGAACTACGAGCAGTACTTC

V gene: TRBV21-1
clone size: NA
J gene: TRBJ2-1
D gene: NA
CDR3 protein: CASSKRSTSGPTYNEQFF
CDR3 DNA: TGTGCCAGCAGCAAAAGGTCGACTAGCGGGCCTACCTACAATGAGCAGTTCTTC